The rows below give T cell receptor beta chains drawn from one sample of a study of tumor-infiltrating lymphocytes in primary liver carcinoma. TCRdb ran MiXCR on the multiplex PCR reads and lists one entry per CDR3 protein. This table holds nearly 200,000 distinct CDR3 sequences, about two thirds found once. Sequenced input: peripheral blood. These receptors all come from a woman aged 55 to 70 with primary liver carcinoma and hepatitis B virus infection. Each CDR3 is given with its conserved first and last residue. The D gene is left open where the match is weak. Clone size is shown for a subset of rows, as once, few, many or a class of expanded clone.

D | size | J | V | CDR3 | DNA
- | - | TRBJ1-2 | TRBV7-8 | CASSLSRENGYTF | TGTGCCAGCAGCTTAAGTCGGGAAAATGGCTACACCTTC
- | - | TRBJ2-7 | TRBV2 | CASSGTGIYDQYF | TGTGCCAGCAGTGGAACAGGGATATACGATCAGTACTTC
- | once | TRBJ1-5 | TRBV7-8 | CVSSLRPHSNQPQHF | TGTGTCAGCAGCTTAAGGCCACATAGCAATCAGCCCCAGCATTTT
- | - | TRBJ1-6 | TRBV12-3/TRBV12-4 | CVSSLLSRGNSPLHF | TGTGTCAGCAGTTTATTATCCCGTGGAAATTCACCCCTCCACTTT
- | - | TRBJ1-5 | TRBV6-2/TRBV6-3 | CASSRSYSSQPQHF | TGTGCCAGCAGTCGATCCTATAGTAGTCAGCCCCAGCATTTT
- | few | TRBJ2-6 | TRBV5-1 | CASSRIGGTYSGANVLTF | TGCGCCAGCAGCCGCATAGGTGGCACCTACTCTGGGGCCAACGTCCTGACTTTC
- | - | TRBJ2-7 | TRBV11-3 | CASSLERVRGHSSYEQYF | TGTGCCAGTAGCTTAGAGAGGGTGAGAGGCCACAGCTCCTACGAGCAGTACTTC
- | - | TRBJ2-7 | TRBV5-1 | CTSSTGLYEQYF | TGCACCAGCAGCACCGGACTCTACGAGCAGTACTTC
- | many | TRBJ1-6 | TRBV7-9 | CASRREGETSPLHF | TGTGCCAGCAGGAGAGAGGGGGAAACTTCACCCCTCCACTTT
TRBD1 | - | TRBJ1-2 | TRBV11-3 | CASSATTGALDYGYTF | TGTGCCAGCAGTGCAACTACAGGGGCCCTCGACTATGGCTACACCTTC
- | many | TRBJ2-7 | TRBV4-1 | CASSQVTGVGVGPYEQYF | TGCGCCAGCAGCCAAGTAACCGGTGTCGGGGTGGGGCCCTACGAGCAGTACTTC
- | few | TRBJ1-5 | TRBV6-1 | CASLVDNQPQHF | TGTGCCAGCCTTGTGGATAACCAGCCCCAGCATTTT
TRBD1 | many | TRBJ1-1 | TRBV5-4 | CASSPTGGNTEAFF | TGTGCCAGCAGCCCGACAGGGGGGAACACTGAAGCTTTCTTT
- | - | TRBJ2-1 | TRBV4-1 | CASSQVVRGRCNEQFF | TGCGCCAGCAGCCAAGTGGTGCGAGGGCGCTGCAATGAGCAGTTCTTC
TRBD2 | - | TRBJ2-3 | TRBV4-2 | CASSQVEGGSGGTDTQYF | TGTGCCAGCAGCCAAGTTGAGGGTGGTAGCGGGGGGACAGATACGCAGTATTTT
TRBD2 | many | TRBJ2-1 | TRBV11-2 | CASISGTSSYNEQFF | TGTGCCAGCATCTCGGGGACTAGCTCCTACAATGAGCAGTTCTTC
- | - | TRBJ2-7 | TRBV5-5 | CASSLGGTCSYEQYF | TGTGCCAGCAGCTTGGGGGGGACATGCTCCTACGAGCAGTACTTC
- | - | TRBJ2-1 | TRBV7-9 | CASSLGVAEVYSEQFF | TGTGCCAGCAGCTTGGGAGTAGCGGAAGTCTACAGTGAGCAGTTCTTC
- | few | TRBJ2-2 | TRBV5-4 | CASSPRDKNTGELFF | TGTGCCAGCAGCCCCCGGGACAAGAACACCGGGGAGCTGTTTTTT
TRBD2 | - | TRBJ2-3 | TRBV5-4 | CASSPPTGTSGTDTQYF | TGTGCCAGCAGCCCCCCGACCGGGACTAGCGGCACAGATACGCAGTATTTT
- | - | TRBJ2-5 | TRBV5-1 | CASSLSSGGFETQYF | TGCGCCAGCAGTTTGTCGTCAGGGGGGTTCGAGACCCAGTACTTC
- | many | TRBJ2-7 | TRBV29-1 | CSTGGQGGSEQYF | TGCAGCACCGGAGGACAGGGAGGGAGCGAGCAGTACTTC
- | few | TRBJ1-2 | TRBV5-5 | CASSFDSRGYTF | TGTGCCAGCAGCTTTGACAGTCGTGGCTACACCTTC
TRBD1 | - | TRBJ1-5 | TRBV30 | CAWRGRGLNNQPQHF | TGTGCCTGGAGGGGTAGGGGGCTGAACAATCAGCCCCAGCATTTT
- | few | TRBJ2-2 | TRBV29-1 | CSVESEVRANTGELFF | TGCAGCGTTGAGTCCGAAGTCAGGGCGAACACCGGGGAGCTGTTTTTT
- | - | TRBJ2-1 | TRBV5-1 | CASNANHNEQFF | TGCGCCAGCAACGCCAACCACAATGAGCAGTTCTTC
- | - | TRBJ1-1 | TRBV13 | CASSGGAPLNTEAFF | TGTGCCAGCAGCGGGGGGGCCCCACTGAACACTGAAGCTTTCTTT
TRBD1 | - | TRBJ1-5 | TRBV4-1 | CASSPRTGDSNQTQRF | TGCGCCAGCAGTCCTCGGACAGGGGATAGCAATCAGACCCAGCGTTTT
- | many | TRBJ1-1 | TRBV12-3/TRBV12-4 | CASSLVGNTEAFF | TGTGCCAGCAGTTTAGTGGGGAACACTGAAGCTTTCTTT
- | - | TRBJ2-1 | TRBV14 | CASSPSLRRGYNEQFF | TGTGCCAGCAGCCCGTCCCTTAGGCGGGGTTACAATGAGCAGTTCTTC
TRBD1 | few | TRBJ1-5 | TRBV14 | CASSATGGNQPQHF | TGTGCCAGCAGCGCGACAGGGGGCAATCAGCCCCAGCATTTT
TRBD1 | - | TRBJ1-2 | TRBV5-1 | CASSSTGAGYGYTF | TGCGCCAGCAGCTCGACAGGGGCTGGGTATGGCTACACCTTC
- | once | TRBJ2-5 | TRBV4-1 | CASNSLFGGTQYF | TGCGCCAGCAACTCCCTGTTCGGGGGGACCCAGTACTTC
- | - | TRBJ1-2 | TRBV29-1 | CSVDGLEDGYTF | TGCAGCGTTGACGGGCTAGAAGATGGCTACACCTTC
- | once | TRBJ2-3 | TRBV12-3/TRBV12-4 | CASSVADPPGDMQYF | TGTGCCAGCAGCGTCGCGGACCCTCCCGGGGATATGCAGTATTTT
TRBD1 | - | TRBJ2-7 | TRBV6-5 | CASRRGQTNGQYF | TGTGCCAGCCGCAGGGGACAGACAAACGGGCAGTACTTC
- | - | TRBJ2-1 | TRBV28 | CARSTRTAAYNEQFF | TGTGCCAGGAGTACCCGGACGGCCGCCTACAATGAGCAGTTCTTC
- | - | TRBJ1-2 | TRBV29-1 | CSVRQATGYGYSF | TGCAGCGTCCGACAGGCTACAGGCTATGGCTACAGCTTC
TRBD1 | few | TRBJ2-2 | TRBV28 | CASSLVGTEHTGELFF | TGTGCCAGCAGTTTGGTGGGGACAGAACACACCGGGGAGCTGTTTTTT
TRBD2 | many | TRBJ2-7 | TRBV6-6 | CASSHGGSLYEQYF | TGTGCCAGCAGTCACGGCGGGAGCTTGTACGAGCAGTACTTC
- | many | TRBJ2-1 | TRBV5-6 | CASSLGFVGGNEQFF | TGTGCCAGCAGCTTGGGTTTCGTGGGGGGCAATGAGCAGTTCTTC
- | many | TRBJ2-1 | TRBV6-1 | CASNPDYYNEQFF | TGTGCCAGCAACCCTGACTATTACAATGAGCAGTTCTTC
TRBD1 | many | TRBJ1-1 | TRBV12-3/TRBV12-4 | CASSRGQLNTEAFF | TGTGCCAGCAGTAGGGGACAGCTGAACACTGAAGCTTTCTTT
TRBD1 | - | TRBJ1-1 | TRBV12-3/TRBV12-4 | CASTPGQANTEAFF | TGTGCCAGCACGCCGGGACAGGCCAACACTGAAGCTTTCTTT
TRBD2 | - | TRBJ2-3 | TRBV4-1 | CASSRAGSASTDTQCF | TGCGCCAGCAGCCGAGCGGGATCGGCTAGCACAGATACGCAGTGTTTT
- | - | TRBJ2-1 | TRBV12-3/TRBV12-4 | CASTPGATKSDAQFF | TGTGCCAGCACCCCGGGGGCCACTAAATCCGATGCGCAGTTCTTC
TRBD1 | - | TRBJ2-4 | TRBV11-2 | CASSSVGTGVQNIQYF | TGTGCCAGCAGCTCCGTCGGGACAGGGGTTCAAAACATCCAGTACTTC
- | few | TRBJ1-2 | TRBV21-1 | CASSKAWEVLWYGYTF | TGTGCCAGCAGCAAAGCTTGGGAGGTCCTCTGGTATGGCTACACCTTC
- | - | TRBJ1-1 | TRBV7-8 | CASSLVTAEAFF | TGTGCCAGCAGCTTAGTTACAGCTGAAGCTTTCTTT
TRBD1 | many | TRBJ2-2 | TRBV5-1 | CASSLALRTGPTGELFF | TGCGCCAGCAGCTTGGCGCTGCGGACAGGCCCCACCGGGGAGCTGTTTTTT
- | few | TRBJ1-5 | TRBV5-1 | CASSLGLGVGQPQHF | TGCGCCAGCAGCTTGGGTTTGGGGGTTGGACAGCCCCAGCATTTT
- | - | TRBJ2-6 | TRBV12-5 | CASGGRGSGTNVLTF | TGTGCTAGTGGAGGACGGGGTTCTGGCACCAACGTCCTGACTTTC
- | - | TRBJ2-1 | TRBV6-7 | CTSSYASYNEQFF | TGTACCAGCAGTTACGCGTCCTACAATGAGCAGTTCTTC
- | many | TRBJ2-7 | TRBV10-2 | CASRGATYEQYF | TGCGCCAGCAGGGGGGCGACATACGAGCAGTACTTC
- | - | TRBJ2-2 | TRBV11-3 | CASSSGVASNTGQLFF | TGTGCCAGCAGCTCAGGGGTAGCGTCCAACACTGGGCAGCTGTTTTTT